There are many counts of the clone carrying this T cell receptor (beta chain). The sample comes from a study of T-cell reconstitution after alpha-beta-depleted transplantation in children. V gave up 3 bases and J gave up 0 bases, with 9 bases separating them. The V gene's germline CDR1 is SGHAT and CDR2 FQNNGV. The CDR3 consists of 15 residues. Preparing the TCRbeta library involved the use of unique molecular identifiers. TCRdb redid the calling of the PCR reads with MiXCR, one entry per CDR3 protein. The sample yields about 70,000 distinct CDR3 sequences, under 13% seen once. V gene TRBV11-2 combines with J gene TRBJ2-1; D is unresolved. The TCR originated in a boy aged 5 to 17 with acute myeloid leukemia, due to receive a stem cell transplant. Sample: PBMCs, taken before TCRalphabeta/CD19-depleted stem cell transplant. The CDR3 sequence: CASSLGLPSYNEQFF. The CDR3 DNA reads TGTGCCAGCAGCTTGGGCTTGCCCTCCTACAATGAGCAGTTCTTC.